These T cell receptor beta chains were read from a single sample in a study of cytomegalovirus exposure and HLA in healthy donors. The data were produced by immunoSEQ multiplex PCR, yet TCRdb's version contains in-frame clones alone and is incomplete. This table holds 120,000 to 150,000 clones, 80% to 90% found once. The sample consisted of PBMCs. The receptors originated from a woman aged 40 to 49 in good health and CMV-seropositive. CDR3s include the opening cysteine and the closing phenylalanine or tryptophan. The D gene is left open where the match is weak. The size entry is marked missing in some rows and otherwise reads once, few, many or a size class.

TRBJ1-6 | TRBV30 | few | - | CAWSGGPLRGNSPLHF | TGTGCCTGGAGCGGCGGGCCGTTAAGGGGGAATTCACCCCTCCACTTT
TRBJ1-3 | TRBV4-1 | - | - | CASSQGRSSSGNTIYF | TGCGCCAGCAGCCAAGGGCGGTCCAGCTCTGGAAACACCATATATTTT
TRBJ2-2 | TRBV11-3 | - | TRBD2 | CASSLREGGTGELFF | TGTGCCAGCAGCTTACGGGAGGGGGGCACCGGGGAGCTGTTTTTT
TRBJ2-3 | TRBV27 | once | TRBD2 | CASRLAGRTDTQYF | TGTGCCAGCAGACTAGCGGGTCGCACAGATACGCAGTATTTT
TRBJ2-4 | TRBV7-9 | - | - | CASSSNTGPNIQYF | TGTGCCAGCAGCTCGAATACAGGGCCGAACATTCAGTACTTC
TRBJ2-3 | TRBV18 | - | TRBD2 | CASSPPGGYARNTQYF | TGTGCCAGCTCACCACCGGGGGGGTACGCCAGGAATACGCAGTATTTT
TRBJ2-1 | TRBV7-2 | - | TRBD1 | CASSLTGDAYNEQFF | TGTGCCAGCAGCTTGACAGGGGACGCCTACAATGAGCAGTTCTTC
TRBJ2-3 | TRBV19 | - | - | CASSVTYTDTQYF | TGTGCCAGTAGTGTCACCTACACAGATACGCAGTATTTT
TRBJ2-2 | TRBV19 | once | TRBD1 | CASSIALLGQGANTGELFF | TGTGCCAGTAGTATAGCCCTTCTGGGACAGGGGGCGAACACCGGGGAGCTGTTTTTT
TRBJ1-3 | TRBV7-2 | - | TRBD1 | CASSHTGQGVGNTIYF | TGTGCCAGCAGCCACACTGGACAGGGGGTTGGAAACACCATATATTTT
TRBJ1-1 | TRBV27 | - | TRBD1 | CASSLWTGQGTSEAFF | TGTGCCAGCAGTTTATGGACCGGACAGGGGACATCTGAAGCTTTCTTT
TRBJ1-1 | TRBV2 | - | TRBD1 | CASSTSGTGSTGAFF | TGTGCCAGCAGTACCTCAGGGACAGGGTCTACGGGAGCTTTCTTT
TRBJ1-4 | TRBV27 | - | - | CASSLQWGRVNEKLFF | TGTGCCAGCAGTTTACAATGGGGCAGGGTTAATGAAAAACTGTTTTTT
TRBJ2-2 | TRBV4-2 | - | TRBD2 | CASSQALAGVGGELFF | TGTGCCAGCAGCCAAGCCCTAGCGGGAGTTGGCGGGGAGCTGTTTTTT
TRBJ1-1 | TRBV11-3 | few | - | CASSLSQDTEAFF | TGTGCCAGCAGCTTAAGTCAGGACACTGAAGCTTTCTTT
TRBJ1-5 | TRBV2 | - | - | CASSVQWASNQPQHF | TGTGCCAGCAGTGTACAGTGGGCGAGCAATCAGCCCCAGCATTTT
TRBJ2-5 | TRBV7-3 | - | - | CASSSSDQETQYF | TGTGCCAGCAGCAGTAGCGACCAAGAGACCCAGTACTTC
TRBJ2-1 | TRBV10-1 | - | TRBD2 | CASSESIRTSGSNEQFF | TGCGCCAGCAGTGAGTCGATAAGGACTAGCGGGTCGAATGAGCAGTTCTTC